The 28 T cell receptor beta chains below come from one sample, sequenced in a study of T-cell reconstitution after alpha-beta-depleted transplantation in children. Preparation of the TCRbeta library used unique molecular identifiers. TCRdb re-analysed the PCR reads in MiXCR, keeping a single row per CDR3 protein. In the table there are roughly 200,000 distinct CDR3 sequences, approximately 10% of which are singletons. Here the sequenced sample was PBMCs, taken before TCRalphabeta/CD19-depleted stem cell transplant. The origin of the receptors is a child less than two years old with acute myeloid leukemia, due to receive a stem cell transplant.

This clonotype has a count of ten or more. The genes are TRBV12-3 or TRBV12-4 and TRBJ2-3, with D unresolved. This CDR3 is built from 12 residues. Trimming stripped 7 bases from V and 6 bases from J, with 11 bases between. The CDR3: CASNFEVDTQYF. CDR3 DNA sequence: TGTGCCAGCAACTTCGAAGTGGATACGCAGTATTTT.

The table lists this clonotype with many counts. The V gene is TRBV12-3 or TRBV12-4, the J gene TRBJ2-7; 8 bases match TRBD2. The CDR3 is 16 residues long. J lost 0 bases, V lost 7 bases, and 11 bases had no gene match. Written as DNA, the CDR3 is TGTGCCAGCACTGTCCACGGCGGGGGGAGCTCCTACGAGCAGTACTTC. Its translation: CASTVHGGGSSYEQYF.

This clonotype has at least ten counts. The V call is TRBV6-4, the J call TRBJ2-1; D not resolved. The CDR3 covers 14 residues. Trimming stripped 7 bases from V and 0 bases from J, with 10 bases between. Germline values: CDR1 MRHNA, CDR2 SNTAGT. CDR3 nucleotides: TGTGCCAGCAAGTCCGTGAGCTCCTACAATGAGCAGTTCTTC. It translates to CASKSVSSYNEQFF.

This clonotype was seen more than once but under ten times. The J gene is TRBJ2-5, the V gene TRBV5-1, with TRBD2 matching 7 bases. The CDR3 sequence is 14 residues long. Germline V gene lookup returns CDR1 SGHRS and CDR2 YFSETQ. V lost 9 bases, J lost 3 bases, and 11 bases stayed unmatched. The CDR3 region is CAMSFRAGEETQYF. As DNA, the CDR3 is TGCGCCATGAGCTTCAGGGCGGGAGAAGAGACCCAGTACTTC.

This clonotype has at least ten counts. The rearrangement uses TRBV20-1 and TRBJ2-5; 15 bases align to TRBD2. From germline, CDR1 is DFQATT and CDR2 SNEGSKA (reference sequence). After removal of 6 bases from V and 5 bases from J, the junction contained 10 bases not matched to a gene. This CDR3 is 16 amino acids long. CDR3 DNA: TGCAGTGCGCAAGGACTAGCGGGAGGGATATGGGAGACCCAGTACTTC. Its translation is CSAQGLAGGIWETQYF.

This clonotype was found many times. The chain links TRBV29-1 to TRBJ2-4; D not resolved. This CDR3 has 14 amino acids. The germline V and J ends were trimmed by 0 bases and 1 base, with 7 bases remaining between them. From germline, CDR1 is SQVTM and CDR2 ANQGSEA. The CDR3 loop reads CSVEDMGAKNIQYF. CDR3 nucleotides: TGCAGCGTTGAAGATATGGGGGCCAAAAACATTCAGTACTTC.

This clonotype has at least ten counts. The chain uses TRBV5-8 and TRBJ2-2; 7 nucleotides line up with TRBD2. The CDR3 has 15 amino acids. Germline V lookup: CDR1 SGHTS, CDR2 YDEGEE. Trimming removed 5 bases from V and 2 bases from J; junction bases left unmatched: 6. The DNA of the CDR3 is TGTGCCAGCAGAGGGAGGGGACTAAACACCGGGGAGCTGTTTTTT. This translates into CASRGRGLNTGELFF.

To note about this clonotype: This sequence may be a read error, since a much larger clone differs from it by one base. The conserved final phenylalanine or tryptophan is absent from the CDR3, which likely points to a read error. This CDR3 is CASSPTSGTGGTEAFL. The DNA of the CDR3 is TGTGCCAGCAGCCCCACTTCCGGGACAGGGGGCACTGAAGCTTTCCTT. The chain employs TRBV7-2 and TRBJ1-1; 11 nucleotides align to TRBD1. The germline V gene has CDR1 SGHTA and CDR2 FQGNSA. Trimming at V came to 5 bases and at J to 4 bases, leaving 9 bases not matched to a gene. There are 16 residues in the CDR3.

This clonotype was observed at least ten times. V is TRBV6-2 or TRBV6-3 and J is TRBJ2-7, with 9 bases identical to TRBD1. Germline trimming cut 0 bases from V and 1 base from J; bases unmatched to any gene: 16. This CDR3 has 20 residues. Per the germline V gene, CDR1 is MNHEY and CDR2 is SVGEGT. The CDR3 loop is CASSYSGTGFFRRRSYEQYF. CDR3 nucleotide sequence: TGTGCCAGCAGTTACTCCGGGACAGGGTTTTTTAGGAGGCGGTCCTACGAGCAGTACTTC.

Of note for this clonotype: A single base separates this from a much larger clone, so it may be a read error. J is TRBJ1-5 and V is TRBV20-1, with D uncertain. The germline V gene encodes CDR1 DFQATT and CDR2 SNEGSKA (reference sequence). CDR3 length: 14 amino acids. V was trimmed by 5 bases and J by 5 bases, leaving 16 bases between them. CDR3 sequence: CSAPPGSRDQPQHF. The CDR3 nucleotides are TGCAGTGCTCCTCCGGGGTCGCGGGATCAGCCCCAGCATTTT.

This clonotype was counted ten times or more. The CDR3 DNA follows: TGCGCCAGCAGCTTGGGACTAGCGGGGGGGTTGAATGAGCAGTTCTTC. Residues: CASSLGLAGGLNEQFF. The chain joins TRBV5-1 to TRBJ2-1; 14 bases are shared with TRBD2. Germline V gives CDR1 SGHRS, CDR2 YFSETQ. This CDR3 is built from 16 residues. V gave up 0 bases and J gave up 7 bases; unmatched junction bases: 3.

In this sample, this clonotype turned up a few times. The chain employs TRBV11-2 and TRBJ2-2; a weak D match, TRBD2 (5 bases). The CDR3 runs to 14 residues. With 5 bases removed from V and 4 bases from J, the gap between germline ends came to 11 bases. Germline V gene sequence: CDR1 SGHAT, CDR2 FQNNGV. In DNA form, the CDR3 reads TGTGCCAGCAGCAAGTACGAGGGCACCGGGGAGCTGTTTTTT. Protein product: CASSKYEGTGELFF.

This clonotype appeared many times. This sequence joins TRBV5-1 and TRBJ2-1; D call uncertain. V lost 0 bases and J 3 bases, leaving 13 bases between the germline ends. Germline CDR1 and CDR2: SGHRS and YFSETQ. The CDR3 totals 16 residues. The CDR3 DNA reads as TGCGCCAGCAGCTTGGCTGTGGATTTGCTCTACAATGAGCAGTTCTTC. Amino acids: CASSLAVDLLYNEQFF.

This clonotype has ten or more counts. The chain joins TRBV19 to TRBJ1-4; D is uncertain. CDR1 and CDR2 from the germline V gene are LNHDA and SQIVND (reference sequence). The CDR3 has 12 residues. Trimming removed 1 base from V and 7 bases from J, with 4 bases in between. CDR3 residues: CASSIAGEKLFF. In nucleotides, the CDR3 is TGTGCCAGTAGTATAGCAGGTGAAAAACTGTTTTTT.

This clonotype was recorded many times. V gene TRBV12-3 or TRBV12-4 combines with J gene TRBJ2-7; D unclear. The V and J ends lost 0 bases and 2 bases respectively, with 11 bases between them. The CDR3 is made up of 15 amino acids. CDR3 nucleotides: TGTGCCAGCAGTTTAGCCCCCAGAGGAACCTACGAGCAGTACTTC. As protein: CASSLAPRGTYEQYF.

This clonotype was found many times. The rearrangement joins TRBV20-1 to TRBJ2-7; TRBD2 is a possible D gene (5 bases). The CDR3 consists of 11 residues. V was shortened by 6 bases and J by 5 bases, with 11 bases between the two germline ends. Germline CDR1 DFQATT, CDR2 SNEGSKA (reference sequence). The CDR3 bases are TGCAGTGCCTCACAGAGGGACGAGCAGTACTTC. Translated: CSASQRDEQYF.

About this clonotype itself: A much bigger clone sits one base away, suggesting this may be a read error. The chain recombines TRBV20-1 with TRBJ1-2, with D unresolved. The CDR3 covers 12 residues. The germline V gene encodes CDR1 DFQATT and CDR2 SNEGSKA (reference sequence). For the CDR3, the DNA is TGCAGTGCTTCCCGAAGCAACTATGGCTACCCCTTC. This sequence encodes CSASRSNYGYPF.

This clonotype has ten or more counts. The chain uses TRBV27 and TRBJ2-1; 9 bases are shared with TRBD2. CDR1 is MNHEY and CDR2 is SMNVEV in the germline V gene (reference sequence). The V gene end was trimmed by 5 bases and the J gene end by 0 bases; junction bases not matched to a gene: 2. The CDR3 covers 15 residues. This chain's CDR3 is CASSVTSGSYNEQFF. CDR3 bases: TGTGCCAGCAGTGTGACTAGCGGCTCCTACAATGAGCAGTTCTTC.

This clonotype was detected ten times or more. This rearrangement joins TRBV4-2 to TRBJ2-7; 11 bases align to TRBD2. The CDR3 sequence is 15 residues long. V was clipped by 0 bases and J by 3 bases; unmatched bases: 1. CDR1 and CDR2 from the germline V gene are LGHNA and YNFKEQ. CDR3: CASSQEGTSGYEQYF. The CDR3 nucleotides are TGTGCCAGCAGCCAAGAAGGGACTAGCGGCTACGAGCAGTACTTC.

In its sample, this clonotype was seen many times. The V gene is TRBV7-2, the J gene TRBJ2-5, with a weak D call TRBD2 (5 bases). This CDR3 contains 14 residues. Trimming left V 2 bases short and J 5 bases short, with 12 bases between. Germline CDR1 and CDR2: SGHTA and FQGNSA. CDR3 nucleotide sequence: TGTGCCAGCAGCTTAAACATGGGCGGGGAGACCCAGTACTTC. It translates to CASSLNMGGETQYF.

V usage is TRBV4-2 and J usage is TRBJ1-6; 12 nucleotides agree with TRBD1. CDR3 length: 16 residues. V was clipped by 0 bases and J by 7 bases; unmatched bases: 1. Germline loops: CDR1 LGHNA, CDR2 YNFKEQ. The CDR3 loop is CASSQDGTGGNSPLHF. The CDR3 nucleotides read TGTGCCAGCAGCCAAGATGGGACAGGGGGCAATTCACCCCTCCACTTT.

This clonotype was found many times. The V and J genes are TRBV7-9 and TRBJ1-2, with D unresolved. Per germline, CDR1 SEHNR and CDR2 FQNEAQ (reference sequence). V was shortened by 1 base and J by 4 bases, with 7 bases between the two germline ends. The CDR3 sequence is 13 residues long. The CDR3 DNA reads TGTGCCAGCAGCTTAGACGGGATCTATGGCTACACCTTC. This sequence encodes CASSLDGIYGYTF.

This clonotype was seen repeatedly, ten times or more. The gene calls are TRBV5-1 and TRBJ1-6; TRBD1 matches 8 bases. V lost 0 bases, J lost 2 bases, and 7 bases stayed unmatched. Per germline, CDR1 SGHRS and CDR2 YFSETQ. The CDR3 consists of 18 residues. The CDR3 region is CASSLAVSGGPYNSPLHF. The CDR3 DNA follows: TGCGCCAGCAGCTTGGCCGTTTCAGGGGGCCCCTATAATTCACCCCTCCACTTT.

This clonotype was counted at least ten times. The chain couples TRBV9 to TRBJ1-2, with no clear D. V lost 3 bases and J 3 bases, leaving 6 bases between the germline ends. CDR3 length: 12 residues. CDR1 and CDR2 (germline): SGDLS, YYNGEE. The CDR3 DNA reads TGTGCCAGCAGCGCCCAGGACTATGGCTACACCTTC. This encodes CASSAQDYGYTF.

As for this clonotype: A read error may account for a junction end that differs from germline. The chain has TRBV7-3 and TRBJ1-1; 9 bases map to TRBD1. The CDR3 has 16 residues. Germline lookup yields CDR1 SGHTA and CDR2 FQGTGA. CDR3 sequence: CASSITGGRSNTEAFF. CDR3 coding DNA: TGTGCCAGCAGCATAACAGGGGGCAGGTCGAACACTGAAGCTTTCTTT.

Note on this clonotype: This may be a read error: a much more frequent sequence differs by one nucleotide. The genes are TRBV15 and TRBJ2-3; 9 positions match TRBD2. CDR1 LNHNV and CDR2 YYDKDF come from the germline V gene (reference sequence). This CDR3 has 18 amino acids. Trimming took 5 bases from V and 2 from J; bases not matched to a gene: 14. DNA of the CDR3: TGTGCCACCAGCGGGTCTTTCGCAGTAGCGGGAGACACAGATACGCAGTATTTT. Translating gives CATSGSFAVAGDTDTQYF.

This clonotype was found many times. The gene calls are TRBV5-1 and TRBJ2-5, with no clear D. Looked up from germline, CDR1 is SGHRS and CDR2 is YFSETQ. V shed 0 bases and J shed 2 bases, with 5 bases lying between them. The CDR3 covers 13 residues. CDR3 coding DNA: TGCGCCAGCAGCTTGGAACCACAAGAGACCCAGTACTTC. Its protein is CASSLEPQETQYF.

This clonotype occurred many times. The chain is built from TRBV12-3 or TRBV12-4 and TRBJ2-5, with TRBD2 identical over 14 bases. The CDR3 length is 15 residues. V trimming: 6 bases; J trimming: 5 bases; junction bases outside the gene matches: 5. CDR3: CASSRTSGRRETQYF. The CDR3 coding sequence is TGTGCCAGCAGCCGGACTAGCGGGAGGAGGGAGACCCAGTACTTC.